The sequence of this TCR beta chain was determined in a study of T cell responses to AZD1222 COVID-19 vaccine. This clone was detected a few times. Relative to the germline gene, one junction end is altered; a read error may explain this. Clones were sequenced by immunoSEQ multiplex PCR, and TCRdb holds only the in-frame ones, with some missing. Counted here are about 110,000 clones, roughly 89% occurring once; the ten biggest clones make up about 2.5%. The germline CDR1 and CDR2 sequences are SSHAT and FNYEAQ (reference sequence). The CDR3 contains 13 residues. J is TRBJ1-1 and V is TRBV7-7; D gene unclear. The TCR originated in an adult who received the AZD1222 COVID-19 vaccine. Sample: peripheral blood, taken 28 days after the second AZD1222 dose. For the CDR3, the DNA is TGTGCTAGCAGCCTCTTTTTGAACACTGAAGCTTTCTTT. This translates into CASSLFLNTEAFF. Supplemented by reference TRBV7-7 and TRBJ1-1, the full variable domain reads GAGVSQSPRYKVTKRGQDVTLRCDPISSHATLYWYQQALGQGPEFLTYFNYEAQPDKSGLPSDRFSAERPEGSISTLTIQRTEQRDSAMYRCASSLFLNTEAFFGQGTRLTVV.